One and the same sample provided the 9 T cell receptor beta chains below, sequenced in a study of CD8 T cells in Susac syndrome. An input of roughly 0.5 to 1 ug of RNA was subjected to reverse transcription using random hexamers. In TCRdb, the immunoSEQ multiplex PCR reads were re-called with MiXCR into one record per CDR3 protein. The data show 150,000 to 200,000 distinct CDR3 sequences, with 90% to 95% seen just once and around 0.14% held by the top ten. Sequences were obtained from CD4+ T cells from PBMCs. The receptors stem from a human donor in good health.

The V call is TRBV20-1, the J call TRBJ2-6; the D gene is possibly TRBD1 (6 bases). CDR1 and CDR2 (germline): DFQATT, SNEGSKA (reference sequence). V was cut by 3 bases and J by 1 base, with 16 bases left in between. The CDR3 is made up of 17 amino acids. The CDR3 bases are TGCAGTGCTAGTGGACAGCGGTCAAGGTCTGGGGCCAACGTCCTGACTTTC. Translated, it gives CSASGQRSRSGANVLTF.

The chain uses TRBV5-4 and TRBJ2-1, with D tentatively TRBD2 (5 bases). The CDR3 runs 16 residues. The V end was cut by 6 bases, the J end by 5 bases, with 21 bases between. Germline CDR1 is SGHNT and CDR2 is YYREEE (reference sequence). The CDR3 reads CASNPNRDPVNNEQFF. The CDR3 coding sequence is TGTGCCAGCAACCCAAACCGGGATCCCGTAAACAATGAGCAGTTCTTC.

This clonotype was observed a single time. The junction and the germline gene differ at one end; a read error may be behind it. In DNA, the CDR3 is TGTGCCACCAGCCGAGATCGGATTGCTGGTTTGTTTTTT. Its translation: CATSRDRIAGLFF. The chain is built from TRBV15 and TRBJ1-4; D ambiguous. The CDR3 spans 13 residues. Germline V gene sequence: CDR1 LNHNV, CDR2 YYDKDF (reference sequence).

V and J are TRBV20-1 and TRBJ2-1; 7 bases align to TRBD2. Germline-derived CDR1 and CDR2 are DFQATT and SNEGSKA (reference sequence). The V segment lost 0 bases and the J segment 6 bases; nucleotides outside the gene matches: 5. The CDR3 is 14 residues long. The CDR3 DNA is TGCAGTGCTAGAGATAGTCGGGAGGTCAATGAGCAGTTCTTC. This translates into CSARDSREVNEQFF.

CDR3 amino acids: CASSSTGGRDSPLHF. CDR3 bases: TGCGCCAGCAGCTCCACAGGGGGCAGGGATTCACCCCTCCACTTT. V gene TRBV5-1 combines with J gene TRBJ1-6; 9 bases fit TRBD1. The CDR3 has 15 amino acids. The trim removed 3 bases at V and 8 bases at J, leaving 6 bases unmatched. Per the germline V gene, CDR1 is SGHRS and CDR2 is YFSETQ.

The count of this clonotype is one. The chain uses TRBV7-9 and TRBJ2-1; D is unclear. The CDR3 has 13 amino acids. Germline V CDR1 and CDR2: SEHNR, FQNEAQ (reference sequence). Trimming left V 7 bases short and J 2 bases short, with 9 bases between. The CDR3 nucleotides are TGTGCCAGCACCCTTGGGGCCTACAATGAGCAGTTCTTC. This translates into CASTLGAYNEQFF.

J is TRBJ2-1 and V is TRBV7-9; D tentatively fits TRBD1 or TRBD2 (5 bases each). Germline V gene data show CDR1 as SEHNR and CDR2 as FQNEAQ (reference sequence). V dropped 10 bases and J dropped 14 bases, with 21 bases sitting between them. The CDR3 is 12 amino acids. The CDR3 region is CATGTPHQAKFF. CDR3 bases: TGTGCCACTGGGACGCCCCATCAGGCGAAGTTCTTC.

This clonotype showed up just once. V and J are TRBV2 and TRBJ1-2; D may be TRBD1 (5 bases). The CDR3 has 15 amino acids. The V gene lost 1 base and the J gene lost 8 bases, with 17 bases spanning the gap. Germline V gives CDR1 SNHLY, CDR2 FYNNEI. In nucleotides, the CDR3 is TGTGCCAGCAGTGAAGTCAGGGAAGGGTTAGGAGGCTACACCTTC. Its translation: CASSEVREGLGGYTF. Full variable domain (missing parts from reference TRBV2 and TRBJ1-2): EPEVTQTPSHQVTQMGQEVILRCVPISNHLYFYWYRQILGQKVEFLVSFYNNEISEKSEIFDDQFSVERPDGSNFTLKIRSTKLEDSAMYFCASSEVREGLGGYTFGSGTRLTVV.

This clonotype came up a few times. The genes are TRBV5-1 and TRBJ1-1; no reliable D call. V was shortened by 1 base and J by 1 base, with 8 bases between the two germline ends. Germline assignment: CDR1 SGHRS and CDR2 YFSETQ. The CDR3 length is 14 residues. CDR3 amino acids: CASSLSRTNTEAFF. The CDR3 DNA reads TGCGCCAGCAGCTTGTCCCGAACGAACACTGAAGCTTTCTTT.